This paragraph covers one T cell receptor (beta chain) sequence. CDR1 and CDR2 from the germline V gene are SGHVS and FNYEAQ. The CDR3 has 18 amino acids. The sample comes from a study of cytomegalovirus exposure and HLA in healthy donors. A multiplex PCR was run with 60 Vbeta primers and 13 Jbeta primers. Using immunoSEQ multiplex PCR, the repertoire was profiled, and TCRdb retains in-frame clones only, with some absent. The sample lists 130,000 to 150,000 clones, 60% to 80% seen once, with 0.66% in the top ten. The material sequenced was PBMCs. This rearrangement joins TRBV7-6 to TRBJ2-5, with TRBD2 matching 11 bases. The DNA end favors TRBJ2-7, so the J call may be wrong. This clonotype originated in a male donor in good health and CMV-seronegative. The CDR3 nucleotides read TGTGCCAGCAGCTCGGAACTAGCGGGGGCCGCTACGTCCTACGAGCAGTACTTC. This encodes CASSSELAGAATSYEQYF.